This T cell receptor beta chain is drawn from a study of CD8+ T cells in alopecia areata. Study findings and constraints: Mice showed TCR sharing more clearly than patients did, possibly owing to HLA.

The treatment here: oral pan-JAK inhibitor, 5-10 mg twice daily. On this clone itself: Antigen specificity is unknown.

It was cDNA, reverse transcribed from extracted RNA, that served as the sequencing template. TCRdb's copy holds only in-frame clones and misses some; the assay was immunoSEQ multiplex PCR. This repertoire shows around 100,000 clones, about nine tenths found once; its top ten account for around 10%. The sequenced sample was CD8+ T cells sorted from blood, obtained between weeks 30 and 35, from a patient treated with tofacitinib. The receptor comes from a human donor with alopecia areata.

The CDR3, as DNA: TGCAGCGTTGAAGAAATACTAGCGGGGGGGGCCCAGTACTTC. Protein: CSVEEILAGGAQYF. V and J are TRBV29-1 and TRBJ2-5, with TRBD2 identical over 13 bases. V shed 0 bases, J shed 9 bases, and the junction held 4 bases outside the gene matches. This CDR3 region has 14 residues. Germline loops: CDR1 SQVTM, CDR2 ANQGSEA. Filled out from reference TRBV29-1 and TRBJ2-5, the complete variable domain reads SAVISQKPSRDICQRGTSLTIQCQVDSQVTMMFWYRQQPGQSLTLIATANQGSEATYESGFVIDKFPISRPNLTFSTLTVSNMSPEDSSIYLCSVEEILAGGAQYFGPGTRLLVL.